This is a list of T cell receptor beta chains from one sample in a study of blood T cell repertoires in COVID-19. Using immunoSEQ multiplex PCR, the repertoire was profiled, and TCRdb retains in-frame clones only, with some absent. In the table there are roughly 360,000 clones, 83% of which are singletons. The sequenced sample consisted of PBMCs or T cells enriched from blood (not recorded which). All receptors come from a woman between 45 and 60 years old who had recovered from COVID-19. CDR3s include the opening cysteine and the closing phenylalanine or tryptophan. The order of the fields is J gene, clone size, V gene, D gene, CDR3 length, CDR3 protein, CDR3 DNA. The D gene is left open where the match is weak. Rows give clone size only sometimes, using once, few, many, or a class for an expanded clone.

J: TRBJ2-5
size: -
V: TRBV19
D: TRBD2
length: 15
CDR3: CASSILAGGGETQYF
DNA: TGTGCCAGTAGTATCCTGGCGGGAGGGGGGGAGACCCAGTACTTC

J: TRBJ1-1
size: -
V: TRBV5-6
D: -
length: 14
CDR3: CASSFGAKNTEAFF
DNA: TGTGCCAGCAGCTTTGGGGCGAAGAACACTGAAGCTTTCTTT

J: TRBJ2-1
size: -
V: TRBV25-1
D: -
length: 15
CDR3: CASSGGLGSYNEQFF
DNA: TGTGCCAGCAGTGGGGGACTGGGGTCCTACAATGAGCAGTTCTTC

J: TRBJ2-5
size: -
V: TRBV7-3
D: TRBD2
length: 18
CDR3: CASSFKRRVGGRLETQYF
DNA: TGTGCCAGCAGCTTCAAGAGGCGGGTCGGCGGGAGATTGGAGACCCAGTACTTC

J: TRBJ1-1
size: -
V: TRBV18
D: -
length: 13
CDR3: CASSPVTGTEAFF
DNA: TGTGCCAGCTCACCGGTTACCGGGACTGAAGCTTTCTTT

J: TRBJ2-3
size: -
V: TRBV3-1/TRBV3-2
D: -
length: 14
CDR3: CASSHGLTTDTQYF
DNA: TGTGCCAGCAGCCATGGACTGACCACAGATACGCAGTATTTT

J: TRBJ1-2
size: -
V: TRBV11-2
D: TRBD1
length: 15
CDR3: CASSLGTGSNYGYTF
DNA: TGTGCCAGCAGCTTAGGGACAGGGTCCAACTATGGCTACACCTTC

J: TRBJ1-1
size: -
V: TRBV5-1
D: -
length: 14
CDR3: CASSLVGGTPEAFF
DNA: TGCGCCAGCAGCTTGGTGGGGGGTACACCTGAAGCTTTCTTT

J: TRBJ1-2
size: -
V: TRBV5-5
D: -
length: 15
CDR3: CASSLAAAGVDGYTF
DNA: TGTGCCAGCAGCTTGGCTGCGGCAGGGGTAGATGGCTACACCTTC

J: TRBJ2-7
size: -
V: TRBV5-6
D: -
length: 15
CDR3: CASSLGAGITYEQYF
DNA: TGTGCCAGCAGCTTGGGGGCAGGGATCACCTACGAGCAGTACTTC

J: TRBJ2-1
size: -
V: TRBV4-3
D: -
length: 16
CDR3: CASSQDLQRIYNEQFF
DNA: TGCGCCAGCAGCCAAGACCTCCAGAGGATATACAATGAGCAGTTCTTC

J: TRBJ1-2
size: -
V: TRBV5-4
D: -
length: 13
CDR3: CASSFSVEDGYTF
DNA: TGTGCCAGCAGCTTTAGTGTCGAGGATGGCTACACCTTC

J: TRBJ2-2
size: -
V: TRBV20-1
D: TRBD2
length: 15
CDR3: CSASQTSGGTGELFF
DNA: TGCAGTGCTAGTCAGACTAGCGGGGGTACCGGGGAGCTGTTTTTT

J: TRBJ2-7
size: -
V: TRBV7-2
D: TRBD2
length: 15
CDR3: CASKLQPSGGAEQYF
DNA: TGTGCCAGCAAGCTCCAGCCGTCGGGGGGGGCCGAGCAGTACTTC

J: TRBJ2-5
size: -
V: TRBV5-4
D: -
length: 13
CDR3: CASSIQGLQTQYF
DNA: TGTGCCAGCAGTATTCAGGGATTACAGACCCAGTACTTC

J: TRBJ1-2
size: -
V: TRBV6-5
D: -
length: 13
CDR3: CASSYTENYGYTF
DNA: TGTGCCAGCAGTTATACAGAAAACTATGGCTACACCTTC

J: TRBJ2-3
size: -
V: TRBV28
D: -
length: 16
CDR3: CASSPIAGLVTDTQYF
DNA: TGTGCCAGCAGTCCCATCGCCGGTTTGGTCACAGATACGCAGTATTTT

J: TRBJ1-1
size: -
V: TRBV4-2
D: TRBD1
length: 15
CDR3: CASGQEGGRGTEAFF
DNA: TGTGCCAGCGGCCAAGAAGGGGGCCGGGGCACTGAAGCTTTCTTT

J: TRBJ1-1
size: -
V: TRBV4-1
D: TRBD1
length: 15
CDR3: CASSPGQGMNTEAFF
DNA: TGCGCCAGCAGCCCCGGACAGGGAATGAACACTGAAGCTTTCTTT

J: TRBJ2-3
size: -
V: TRBV28
D: -
length: 11
CDR3: CASSPGSAQYF
DNA: TGTGCCAGCAGTCCCGGGAGCGCGCAGTATTTT

J: TRBJ2-1
size: -
V: TRBV2
D: TRBD2
length: 13
CDR3: CASTQERENEQFF
DNA: TGTGCCAGCACACAGGAGCGGGAGAATGAGCAGTTCTTC

J: TRBJ1-4
size: -
V: TRBV20-1
D: -
length: 11
CDR3: CSARARGGRVF
DNA: TGCAGTGCTAGAGCTCGGGGGGGGCGGGTTTTT

J: TRBJ2-7
size: -
V: TRBV7-2
D: -
length: 18
CDR3: CASRLRRRNGTPSYEQYF
DNA: TGTGCCAGCAGACTACGGCGGCGGAACGGGACTCCATCCTACGAGCAGTACTTC

J: TRBJ2-1
size: -
V: TRBV29-1
D: TRBD2
length: 16
CDR3: CSVEDRVAGGPGEQFF
DNA: TGCAGCGTTGAAGATCGAGTAGCGGGAGGCCCCGGAGAGCAGTTCTTC

J: TRBJ1-3
size: -
V: TRBV7-6
D: -
length: 19
CDR3: CASSPGVDQFIFGGNTIYF
DNA: TGTGCCAGCAGCCCAGGGGTAGATCAATTTATTTTCGGTGGAAACACCATATATTTT

J: TRBJ2-2
size: -
V: TRBV6-5
D: -
length: 15
CDR3: CASRSGTTRTGELFF
DNA: TGTGCCAGCAGATCCGGGACAACCAGAACCGGGGAGCTGTTTTTT

J: TRBJ2-5
size: -
V: TRBV9
D: TRBD2
length: 15
CDR3: CASSAASGLGETQYF
DNA: TGTGCCAGCAGCGCAGCTAGCGGGTTGGGGGAGACCCAGTACTTC

J: TRBJ1-5
size: -
V: TRBV3-1/TRBV3-2
D: -
length: 16
CDR3: CASSQEAGVGNQPQHF
DNA: TGTGCCAGCAGCCAAGAGGCGGGGGTGGGCAATCAGCCCCAGCATTTT

J: TRBJ1-1
size: once
V: TRBV19
D: -
length: 12
CDR3: CASSMLGAGAFF
DNA: TGTGCCAGTAGTATGTTAGGGGCCGGAGCTTTCTTT

J: TRBJ1-6
size: -
V: TRBV7-9
D: -
length: 13
CDR3: CASSSEIDSPLHF
DNA: TGTGCCAGCAGCTCCGAAATAGATTCACCCCTCCACTTT

J: TRBJ2-2
size: -
V: TRBV9
D: TRBD2
length: 16
CDR3: CASTEGGSGATGELFF
DNA: TGTGCCAGCACCGAAGGGGGTAGCGGGGCTACCGGGGAGCTGTTTTTT

J: TRBJ1-4
size: -
V: TRBV23-1
D: -
length: 12
CDR3: CASSQPGEKLFF
DNA: TGCGCCAGCAGTCAACCGGGGGAAAAACTGTTTTTT

J: TRBJ1-4
size: -
V: TRBV4-1
D: TRBD1
length: 20
CDR3: CASSQDQTGSMFATNEKLFF
DNA: TGCGCCAGCAGCCAAGATCAGACAGGGTCAATGTTTGCAACTAATGAAAAACTGTTTTTT

J: TRBJ1-5
size: -
V: TRBV18
D: -
length: 16
CDR3: CASSPRNRLDNQPQHF
DNA: TGTGCCAGCTCCCCCCGCAACAGGTTGGACAATCAGCCCCAGCATTTT

J: TRBJ2-7
size: -
V: TRBV11-2
D: TRBD1
length: 18
CDR3: CASSYHLGTGRRGSEQYF
DNA: TGTGCCAGCAGCTATCACCTAGGGACAGGCCGACGGGGGTCCGAGCAGTACTTC

J: TRBJ1-6
size: -
V: TRBV7-2
D: -
length: 14
CDR3: CASSLQAPNSPLHF
DNA: TGTGCCAGCAGCCTACAGGCTCCTAATTCACCCCTCCACTTT

J: TRBJ2-6
size: -
V: TRBV19
D: TRBD1
length: 18
CDR3: CASSNPGTVLSGANVLTF
DNA: TGTGCCAGTAGTAACCCGGGGACAGTCCTCTCTGGGGCCAACGTCCTGACTTTC

J: TRBJ1-6
size: -
V: TRBV30
D: TRBD1
length: 15
CDR3: CAWAPVHRGNSPLHF
DNA: TGTGCCTGGGCCCCGGTTCACAGGGGTAATTCACCCCTCCACTTT

J: TRBJ2-2
size: -
V: TRBV9
D: -
length: 15
CDR3: CASSVGVGNTGELFF
DNA: TGTGCCAGCAGCGTCGGAGTGGGGAACACCGGGGAGCTGTTTTTT

J: TRBJ1-5
size: -
V: TRBV27
D: TRBD1
length: 20
CDR3: CASSRGPRLTLGTDGQPQHF
DNA: TGTGCCAGCAGTCGGGGACCCCGGCTAACCCTCGGGACAGATGGACAGCCCCAGCATTTT

J: TRBJ1-1
size: -
V: TRBV3-1/TRBV3-2
D: -
length: 14
CDR3: CASSQNRVNTEAFF
DNA: TGTGCCAGCAGCCAAAACAGGGTGAACACTGAAGCTTTCTTT

J: TRBJ1-1
size: -
V: TRBV6-6
D: -
length: 16
CDR3: CASSYPTTVVNTEAFF
DNA: TGTGCCAGCAGTTACCCCACCACAGTAGTGAACACTGAAGCTTTCTTT